Listed below are T cell receptor beta chains from one sample, sequenced in a study of blood T cell repertoires in COVID-19. Data came from immunoSEQ multiplex PCR; TCRdb stores just in-frame clones and leaves some out. The data hold roughly 220,000 clones, with about four fifths observed a single time. The specimen was peripheral blood. The receptor set was obtained from a woman in her twenties or thirties who had recovered from COVID-19. The CDR3 runs from the conserved cysteine through the conserved F or W. A D gene is named only where the DNA matches it firmly. Clone size, where shown, is once, few, many, or a class for clones that have expanded.

>TRBD1|many|TRBV5-1|TRBJ1-1
CASSYGTVTMNTEAFF
TGCGCCAGCAGCTACGGGACAGTTACCATGAACACTGAAGCTTTCTTT
>-|-|TRBV6-2/TRBV6-3|TRBJ1-4
CASSYSLAEKLFF
TGTGCCAGCAGTTACTCGTTGGCAGAAAAACTGTTTTTT
>TRBD1|-|TRBV5-4|TRBJ1-2
CASSLSTGGYGYTF
TGTGCCAGCAGTCTTTCGACAGGGGGTTATGGCTACACCTTC
>-|-|TRBV10-2|TRBJ1-1
CASRDRSIRPFF
TGCGCCAGCAGGGACAGATCAATTAGGCCTTTCTTT
>TRBD2|-|TRBV28|TRBJ2-7
CASSSGTSGRVVYEQYF
TGTGCCAGCAGTTCTGGGACTAGCGGGAGAGTGGTCTACGAGCAGTACTTC
>-|once|TRBV11-3|TRBJ2-5
CASSTRRGVEETQYF
TGTGCCAGCAGCACTAGGAGGGGAGTCGAAGAGACCCAGTACTTC
>-|-|TRBV30|TRBJ2-7
CAWSVVPLRDEQYF
TGTGCCTGGAGTGTGGTACCGCTACGGGACGAGCAGTACTTC
>TRBD2|few|TRBV19|TRBJ2-7
CASREREGSYEQYF
TGTGCCAGTAGGGAGCGGGAGGGCTCCTACGAGCAGTACTTC
>TRBD1|few|TRBV6-5|TRBJ1-5
CASRKGTDSNQPQHF
TGTGCCAGCAGGAAAGGGACAGATAGCAATCAGCCCCAGCATTTT
>TRBD1|-|TRBV10-1|TRBJ2-5
CASILRGWDRGLQETQYF
TGCGCCAGCATTCTTAGGGGGTGGGACAGGGGATTACAAGAGACCCAGTACTTC
>-|-|TRBV18|TRBJ1-1
CASSSDRNTEAFF
TGTGCCAGCTCATCGGACAGGAACACTGAAGCTTTCTTT
>-|-|TRBV24-1|TRBJ2-1
CATSSMSGEQFF
TGTGCCACCAGTAGTATGAGTGGTGAGCAGTTCTTC
>TRBD2|-|TRBV7-2|TRBJ2-7
CASSLGSLAGGPYEQYF
TGTGCCAGCAGCTTAGGATCCCTAGCGGGAGGGCCCTACGAGCAGTACTTC
>-|-|TRBV6-1|TRBJ2-4
CASSVHPGAANLAKNIQYF
TGTGCCAGCAGTGTCCATCCAGGGGCGGCGAACCTAGCCAAAAACATTCAGTACTTC
>-|-|TRBV12-3/TRBV12-4|TRBJ1-1
CASTGSTEAFF
TGTGCCAGCACCGGGTCCACTGAAGCTTTCTTT
>-|-|TRBV27|TRBJ1-4
CASKEAGRGEKLFF
TGTGCCAGCAAAGAAGCAGGGCGGGGTGAAAAACTGTTTTTT
>-|-|TRBV9|TRBJ1-2
CASSVLWGLDYGYTF
TGTGCCAGCAGCGTCCTCTGGGGGCTGGACTATGGCTACACCTTC
>TRBD1|-|TRBV6-5|TRBJ2-6
CASGQGSPEANVLTF
TGTGCCAGCGGACAGGGGTCGCCTGAGGCCAACGTCCTGACTTTC
>-|-|TRBV7-9|TRBJ2-7
CASSESSYEQYF
TGTGCCAGCAGCGAGTCTTCCTACGAGCAGTACTTC
>TRBD1|-|TRBV24-1|TRBJ2-5
CATSDRGTGGGETQYF
TGTGCCACCAGTGACCGCGGGACAGGGGGCGGGGAGACCCAGTACTTC
>-|-|TRBV5-6|TRBJ2-6
CASSYGGTGANVLTF
TGTGCCAGCAGCTACGGAGGGACTGGGGCCAACGTCCTGACTTTC
>TRBD1|-|TRBV10-3|TRBJ2-3
CATRQGIDQDTQYF
TGTGCCACCCGACAGGGAATAGATCAAGATACGCAGTATTTT
>TRBD2|-|TRBV3-1/TRBV3-2|TRBJ2-1
CASSQEEGRLAGNNEQFF
TGTGCCAGCAGCCAAGAAGAGGGTCGGCTAGCGGGAAACAATGAGCAGTTCTTC
>TRBD2|-|TRBV4-2|TRBJ2-1
CASSLRNLGLAEDEQFF
TGTGCCAGCAGCCTCCGGAATCTGGGACTAGCGGAGGATGAGCAGTTCTTC
>-|-|TRBV10-1|TRBJ1-1
CASSDIEGGGTEAFF
TGCGCCAGCAGTGATATAGAGGGAGGCGGTACTGAAGCTTTCTTT
>-|-|TRBV7-6|TRBJ2-5
CASSRTFQETQYF
TGTGCCAGCAGCCGGACTTTTCAAGAGACCCAGTACTTC
>-|-|TRBV9|TRBJ2-7
CASSVAPRDEQYF
TGTGCCAGCAGCGTAGCTCCCAGGGACGAGCAGTACTTC
>TRBD2|-|TRBV28|TRBJ2-1
CASSSPGLEINEQFF
TGTGCCAGCAGTTCCCCGGGACTAGAGATCAATGAGCAGTTCTTC
>-|-|TRBV2|TRBJ1-3
CASSPAGPIYF
TGTGCCAGCAGTCCCGCAGGCCCCATATATTTT
>TRBD2|-|TRBV15|TRBJ2-3
CATSRTSGGTDTQYF
TGTGCCACCAGTAGGACTAGCGGAGGCACAGATACGCAGTATTTT
>-|few|TRBV6-5|TRBJ1-5
CASEGLLNQPQHF
TGTGCCAGCGAAGGACTGCTGAATCAGCCCCAGCATTTT
>TRBD2|-|TRBV2|TRBJ2-7
CASSVGSAGVSDEQYF
TGTGCCAGCAGTGTGGGATCAGCGGGAGTGTCGGACGAGCAGTACTTC
>-|-|TRBV7-8|TRBJ1-1
CASSFQGNTEAFF
TGTGCCAGCAGCTTTCAGGGGAACACTGAAGCTTTCTTT
>TRBD2|-|TRBV5-1|TRBJ2-7
CASSLGGGGAYEQYF
TGCGCCAGCAGCCTGGGCGGGGGGGGCGCCTACGAGCAGTACTTC
>-|-|TRBV7-3|TRBJ2-6
CASSPKPVGSGANVLTF
TGTGCCAGCAGCCCTAAACCCGTCGGGTCCGGGGCCAACGTCCTGACTTTC
>-|-|TRBV13|TRBJ1-3
CASSLGGRNTIYF
TGTGCCAGCAGCTTGGGGGGGAGAAACACCATATATTTT
>-|many|TRBV28|TRBJ1-1
CASRRTAGEAEAFF
TGTGCCAGCAGGCGTACCGCAGGGGAAGCTGAAGCTTTCTTT
>-|-|TRBV2|TRBJ1-5
CASRAGSNQPQHF
TGTGCCAGCAGGGCAGGCAGCAATCAGCCCCAGCATTTT
>-|-|TRBV14|TRBJ1-1
CASSQVSGGHTEAFF
TGTGCCAGCAGCCAAGTATCCGGGGGGCACACTGAAGCTTTCTTT
>-|-|TRBV5-4|TRBJ1-1
CASNPRGGTNTEAFF
TGTGCCAGCAACCCTAGGGGAGGGACAAACACTGAAGCTTTCTTT